This TCR beta chain derives from a study of blood T cell repertoires in COVID-19. Study summary: COVID-19 samples collected from the United States, Italy and Spain covered acute and convalescent phases.

Profiling relied on immunoSEQ multiplex PCR, and the TCRdb table lists in-frame clones only, not all of them. The sample contains about 400,000 clones, around 90% of which appear only once. The CDR3 runs to 14 residues. Germline CDR1 and CDR2: MNHEY and SVGAGI. V lost 7 bases, J lost 1 base, and 12 bases lay in between. The J gene is TRBJ2-3, the V gene TRBV6-5; D possibly corresponds to TRBD2 (5 bases). Sequences were obtained from PBMCs or T cells enriched from blood (not recorded which). The clonotype originates from a woman in her thirties or forties with acute COVID-19. CDR3 loop: CASTGEGGTDTQYF. In DNA, the CDR3 is TGTGCCAGCACAGGCGAGGGAGGCACAGATACGCAGTATTTT.